One sample yielded the 32 T cell receptor beta chains listed below, sequenced in a study of cytomegalovirus exposure and HLA in healthy donors. The primer mix had 60 Vbeta and 13 Jbeta primers. The data were produced by immunoSEQ multiplex PCR, yet TCRdb's version contains in-frame clones alone and is incomplete. Here the sample spans roughly 100,000 clones, roughly 80% being singletons. The sequenced sample was PBMCs. These receptors originate from a male donor in good health and CMV-seropositive.

V and J are TRBV4-2 and TRBJ1-5; TRBD1 agrees at 11 bases. CDR1 and CDR2 from the germline V gene are LGHNA and YNFKEQ. The V gene end was trimmed by 5 bases and the J gene end by 7 bases; junction bases not matched to a gene: 4. The CDR3 totals 14 residues. CDR3 DNA: TGTGCCAGCAGCTCATGGACAGGGGGCCAGCCCCAGCATTTT. Its translation: CASSSWTGGQPQHF.

The gene calls are TRBV18 and TRBJ2-3; D is undetermined. Germline loops: CDR1 KGHSH, CDR2 LQKENI. Between the trimmed V and J ends, which lost 2 bases and 1 base, there was a span of 13 bases. This CDR3 contains 16 residues. CDR3 coding DNA: TGTGCCAGCTCACCATTTCTAGGCGCTGGCACAGATACGCAGTATTTT. Its translation is CASSPFLGAGTDTQYF. Combining the CDR3 with reference TRBV18 and TRBJ2-3 gives the whole variable domain NAGVMQNPRHLVRRRGQEARLRCSPMKGHSHVYWYRQLPEEGLKFMVYLQKENIIDESGMPKERFSAEFPKEGPSILRIQQVVRGDSAAYFCASSPFLGAGTDTQYFGPGTRLTVL.

This chain connects TRBV7-6 to TRBJ2-1; tentatively, D is TRBD1 (5 bases). Germline-derived CDR1 and CDR2 are SGHVS and FNYEAQ. The CDR3 has 15 residues. V was trimmed by 5 bases and J by 8 bases, leaving 19 bases between them. The CDR3 DNA follows: TGTGCCAGCAGCCGCGACGGGTACCAGGGCGATGAGCAGTTCTTC. Residues: CASSRDGYQGDEQFF. Drawing the rest from reference TRBV7-6 and TRBJ2-1, the complete variable domain is GAGVSQSPRYKVTKRGQDVALRCDPISGHVSLYWYRQALGQGPEFLTYFNYEAQQDKSGLPNDRFSAERPEGSISTLTIQRTEQRDSAMYRCASSRDGYQGDEQFFGPGTRLTVL.

The V gene is TRBV7-9, the J gene TRBJ2-3, with TRBD2 matching 14 bases. Trimming at V came to 5 bases and at J to 4 bases, leaving 5 bases not matched to a gene. Germline CDR1 and CDR2: SEHNR and FQNEAQ (reference sequence). The CDR3 is 16 amino acids. DNA for the CDR3: TGTGCCAGCAGCCCTGGGACTAGCGGGGGCCCAGATACGCAGTATTTT. Residues: CASSPGTSGGPDTQYF.

The chain combines TRBV27 with TRBJ1-6, with D hard to call. The CDR3 sequence is 12 residues long. Germline CDR1 MNHEY, CDR2 SMNVEV (reference sequence). V was clipped by 6 bases and J by 9 bases, with 9 bases between them. The CDR3 DNA reads TGTGCCAGCAGCGCCAACGGTTCACCCCTCCACTTT. Amino acid sequence: CASSANGSPLHF.

The chain has TRBV27 and TRBJ2-5; 9 bases map to TRBD2. Losses at the gene ends were 3 bases for V and 1 base for J; bases not matched to a gene: 3. Germline assignment: CDR1 MNHEY and CDR2 SMNVEV (reference sequence). CDR3 size: 15 residues. This CDR3 is CASSLLTSGQETQYF. CDR3 DNA: TGTGCCAGCAGTTTGTTGACTAGCGGCCAAGAGACCCAGTACTTC.

This clone was observed a handful of times. The chain links TRBV10-1 to TRBJ2-3, with D possibly TRBD2 on 5 matching bases. CDR3 length equals 15 residues. The germline V gene encodes CDR1 WNHNN and CDR2 SYGVQD (reference sequence). V lost 10 bases to trimming and J lost 0 bases, with 17 bases between them. The CDR3 here is CANWGAAYSTDTQYF. CDR3 nucleotides: TGCGCCAATTGGGGAGCGGCTTATAGCACAGATACGCAGTATTTT.

V is TRBV6-5 and J is TRBJ2-5, with unresolved D. The better agreement between TRBJ2-7 and the DNA end casts doubt on the J call. This CDR3 contains 12 residues. Germline loops: CDR1 MNHEY, CDR2 SVGAGI. CDR3 in DNA: TGTGCCAGCAGTCCCATGTTGGGCGAGCAGTACTTC. Translation: CASSPMLGEQYF.

Concerning this clone: The same CDR3 also results from other DNA sequences found in this sample. V gene TRBV27 combines with J gene TRBJ2-1, with D maybe TRBD2 (6 bases). CDR3 length equals 15 residues. V lost 5 bases and J lost 1, with 12 bases in between. The germline gives CDR1 MNHEY, CDR2 SMNVEV (reference sequence). The CDR3 here is CASSITSSSYNEQFF. The CDR3 nucleotides read TGTGCCAGCAGTATTACTAGCAGTTCCTACAATGAGCAGTTCTTC.

This clone was counted a few times. The gene calls are TRBV5-6 and TRBJ2-5; D gene unclear. The CDR3 has 14 amino acids. CDR1 is SGHDT and CDR2 is YYEEEE in the germline V gene. The germline V and J ends were trimmed by 2 bases and 4 bases, with 12 bases remaining between them. The CDR3 loop reads CASSFSVGAETQYF. The CDR3 bases are TGTGCCAGCAGCTTTAGTGTGGGCGCAGAGACCCAGTACTTC.

This clone turned up a few times. The CDR3 protein is CASSLYRVINEQFF. The DNA for the CDR3 is TGTGCCAGCAGCTTATACAGGGTGATCAATGAGCAGTTCTTC. The chain combines TRBV13 with TRBJ2-1; D might be TRBD1 (6 bases). With 2 bases removed from V and 6 bases from J, the gap between germline ends came to 11 bases. The CDR3 contains 14 residues. Germline CDR1 and CDR2: PRHDT and FYEKMQ (reference sequence).

The chain has TRBV7-2 and TRBJ2-7; D unclear. V was clipped by 6 bases and J by 3 bases, with 12 bases between them. This CDR3 region has 13 residues. The germline V gene has CDR1 SGHTA and CDR2 FQGNSA. The CDR3 DNA sequence: TGTGCCAGCAGGTCCAGTAATAACTACGAGCAGTACTTC. Its translation is CASRSSNNYEQYF. The full variable domain, with the rest looked up from reference TRBV7-2 and TRBJ2-7, is GAGVSQSPSNKVTEKGKDVELRCDPISGHTALYWYRQSLGQGLEFLIYFQGNSAPDKSGLPSDRFSAERTGGSVSTLTIQRTQQEDSAVYLCASRSSNNYEQYFGPGTRLTVT.

The V gene is TRBV19, the J gene TRBJ1-1; D is uncertain. This CDR3 has 13 residues. In germline, CDR1 is LNHDA, CDR2 SQIVND (reference sequence). Trimming removed 3 bases from V and 6 bases from J, with 11 bases in between. CDR3 DNA: TGTGCCAGTAGTATTAGGTACGGGGCTGAAGCTTTCTTT. As protein: CASSIRYGAEAFF.

This clone was observed a handful of times. The chain is built from TRBV28 and TRBJ1-1; 9 nucleotides line up with TRBD1. This CDR3 comprises 17 residues. The V segment lost 5 bases and the J segment 0 bases; nucleotides outside the gene matches: 10. Germline CDR1 MDHEN, CDR2 SYDVKM. The CDR3 spells CASSPGQGDPMNTEAFF. CDR3 DNA sequence: TGTGCCAGCAGTCCGGGACAGGGAGATCCTATGAACACTGAAGCTTTCTTT.

The J gene is TRBJ2-1, the V gene TRBV5-8, with 8 bases that match TRBD1. CDR1 is SGHTS, CDR2 YDEGEE, per germline. The CDR3 length is 17 residues. V lost 0 bases, J lost 4 bases, and 9 bases stayed unmatched. Here the CDR3 DNA reads TGTGCCAGCAGCTTGGGTGACAGGGGATCAATTTACAATGAGCAGTTCTTC. Its translation: CASSLGDRGSIYNEQFF.

This clone came up a few times. The CDR3 region is CASSDSGGSGSSEQFF. As DNA, the CDR3 is TGTGCCAGCAGTGACTCCGGAGGTAGCGGGAGTAGTGAGCAGTTCTTC. The V and J genes are TRBV6-4 and TRBJ2-1, with 9 bases lining up with TRBD2. This CDR3 has 16 amino acids. The germline CDR1 and CDR2 sequences are MRHNA and SNTAGT. Losses at the gene ends were 0 bases for V and 9 bases for J; bases not matched to a gene: 9.

The chain recombines TRBV9 with TRBJ1-2; 9 nucleotides match TRBD1. The CDR3 consists of 14 residues. With V trimmed by 4 bases and J by 7 bases, 8 bases remained unmatched. In germline, CDR1 is SGDLS, CDR2 YYNGEE. As DNA, the CDR3 is TGTGCCAGCAGCCCAGGACAGGGGCGCTTTGGCTACACCTTC. This gives the protein CASSPGQGRFGYTF.

The V and J genes are TRBV20-1 and TRBJ2-7; no clear D. The CDR3 is 11 amino acids. Germline CDR1 and CDR2: DFQATT and SNEGSKA (reference sequence). Trimming left V 7 bases short and J 3 bases short, with 10 bases between. The CDR3 protein is CSGAHRYEQYF. For the CDR3, the DNA is TGCAGTGGTGCGCATCGCTACGAGCAGTACTTC.

V is TRBV10-2 and J is TRBJ2-7; the D gene is possibly TRBD2 (6 bases). CDR3 length equals 15 residues. CDR1 is WSHSY, CDR2 SAAADI, per germline. Between the trimmed V and J ends, which lost 3 bases and 6 bases, there was a span of 18 bases. For the CDR3, the DNA is TGCGCCAGCAGTGATTGGTCCGGGAGTAGAGGCGAGCAGTACTTC. As protein: CASSDWSGSRGEQYF.

The chain recombines TRBV29-1 with TRBJ2-7, with a tentative D call TRBD1 (6 bases). CDR1 and CDR2 (germline): SQVTM, ANQGSEA. This CDR3 region has 11 residues. Trimming removed 3 bases from V and 5 bases from J, with 8 bases in between. The CDR3: CSVDRGDEQYF. In DNA form, the CDR3 reads TGCAGCGTTGACAGGGGTGACGAGCAGTACTTC.

The chain joins TRBV28 to TRBJ1-2; D is unresolved. The CDR3 loop spans 13 amino acids. Trimming took off 3 bases at V and 3 bases at J, with 8 bases between the two ends. Germline CDR1 reads MDHEN; CDR2 reads SYDVKM. The CDR3 nucleotides read TGTGCCAGCAGTTTCGAGCTGCACTATGGCTACACCTTC. This codes for CASSFELHYGYTF.

The CDR3 DNA sequence: TGTGCCAGCAGTCTACTAATGCCGGAAGGGGCCAACGTCCTGACTTTC. Translated: CASSLLMPEGANVLTF. The V call is TRBV27, the J call TRBJ2-6; no clear D. Germline V gene lookup returns CDR1 MNHEY and CDR2 SMNVEV (reference sequence). The CDR3 contains 16 residues. V lost 5 bases and J 4 bases, leaving 15 bases between the germline ends.

This clone was observed a few times. The chain couples TRBV29-1 to TRBJ2-3, with 9 bases that match TRBD2. CDR1 SQVTM and CDR2 ANQGSEA come from the germline V gene. With 6 bases clipped from V and 3 bases from J, the junction kept 4 bases outside the gene matches. The CDR3 length is 13 residues. The CDR3 nucleotides read TGCAGCGTCAGTGCGGGAGGGACAGATACGCAGTATTTT. Its protein product is CSVSAGGTDTQYF.

This clone was found once. V gene TRBV7-2 combines with J gene TRBJ2-2; D may be TRBD1 (6 bases). Trimming cost V 5 bases and J 5 bases, with 9 bases left between them. Germline V gene lookup returns CDR1 SGHTA and CDR2 FQGNSA. The CDR3 totals 13 residues. The CDR3 region is CASSTRGTGELFF. As DNA, the CDR3 is TGTGCCAGCAGCACTAGGGGGACCGGGGAGCTGTTTTTT. The full variable domain, rest sourced from reference TRBV7-2 and TRBJ2-2, is GAGVSQSPSNKVTEKGKDVELRCDPISGHTALYWYRQSLGQGLEFLIYFQGNSAPDKSGLPSDRFSAERTGGSVSTLTIQRTQQEDSAVYLCASSTRGTGELFFGEGSRLTVL.

The chain links TRBV7-8 to TRBJ2-1; 7 bases are shared with TRBD1. With 0 bases clipped from V and 14 bases from J, the junction kept 10 bases outside the gene matches. This CDR3 is built from 14 residues. Germline V gene lookup returns CDR1 SGHVS and CDR2 FQNEAQ. The CDR3 reads CASSLAGEARGKFF. In DNA form, the CDR3 reads TGTGCCAGCAGCTTAGCGGGTGAGGCCAGGGGGAAGTTCTTC.

The rearrangement uses TRBV11-2 and TRBJ1-2, with D perhaps TRBD1 (5 bases). The CDR3 runs to 14 residues. Germline V gives CDR1 SGHAT, CDR2 FQNNGV. The germline V and J ends were trimmed by 5 bases and 4 bases, with 14 bases remaining between them. The CDR3 DNA reads TGTGCCAGCAGCACTACTCAGGGAGGCTATGGCTACACCTTC. Amino acid sequence: CASSTTQGGYGYTF.

The V and J genes are TRBV7-3 and TRBJ1-1, with D perhaps matching TRBD1 (5 bases). Trimming pared 2 bases from V and 1 base from J, leaving 11 bases between. The germline V gene has CDR1 SGHTA and CDR2 FQGTGA. CDR3 size: 15 residues. CDR3 protein: CASSLSWGTNTEAFF. Written as DNA, the CDR3 is TGTGCCAGCAGCTTATCGTGGGGCACGAACACTGAAGCTTTCTTT.

The V call is TRBV7-8, the J call TRBJ1-1; tentatively, D is TRBD1 (5 bases). V was clipped by 1 base and J by 1 base, with 13 bases between them. The CDR3 totals 16 residues. CDR1 is SGHVS and CDR2 is FQNEAQ in the germline V gene. CDR3 in amino acids: CASSLGQLIGNTEAFF. The CDR3 DNA reads TGTGCCAGCAGCTTAGGACAGCTTATCGGGAACACTGAAGCTTTCTTT.

J is TRBJ2-3 and V is TRBV7-2, with D perhaps TRBD1 (6 bases). V was clipped by 4 bases and J by 2 bases, with 19 bases between them. CDR1 and CDR2 (germline): SGHTA, FQGNSA. The CDR3 consists of 17 residues. CDR3 nucleotide sequence: TGTGCCAGCAGCTCGTCCGGCAGGGGACGAATCACAGATACGCAGTATTTT. Amino acids: CASSSSGRGRITDTQYF. The variable domain in full, with the rest retrieved from reference TRBV7-2 and TRBJ2-3, is GAGVSQSPSNKVTEKGKDVELRCDPISGHTALYWYRQSLGQGLEFLIYFQGNSAPDKSGLPSDRFSAERTGGSVSTLTIQRTQQEDSAVYLCASSSSGRGRITDTQYFGPGTRLTVL.

The chain recombines TRBV7-2 with TRBJ2-7; 16 bases are a match to TRBD2. This CDR3 spans 18 amino acids. Trimming took 3 bases from V and 7 from J; bases not matched to a gene: 12. The V gene's germline CDR1 is SGHTA and CDR2 FQGNSA. The CDR3 here is CASSLPGLAGGTPREQYF. The CDR3 nucleotides are TGTGCCAGCAGCTTGCCGGGACTAGCGGGAGGGACTCCCAGGGAGCAGTACTTC. The entire variable domain, with the rest obtained from reference TRBV7-2 and TRBJ2-7, is as follows: GAGVSQSPSNKVTEKGKDVELRCDPISGHTALYWYRQSLGQGLEFLIYFQGNSAPDKSGLPSDRFSAERTGGSVSTLTIQRTQQEDSAVYLCASSLPGLAGGTPREQYFGPGTRLTVT.

The CDR3 DNA follows: TGTGCCAGCAGCCGGCCAGGGGCCAATGAGCAGTTCTTC. It translates to CASSRPGANEQFF. The chain has TRBV7-7 and TRBJ2-1; D might be TRBD1 (6 bases). The CDR3 contains 13 residues. V lost 5 bases and J 6 bases, leaving 11 bases between the germline ends. Per germline, CDR1 SSHAT and CDR2 FNYEAQ (reference sequence).

The V gene is TRBV29-1, the J gene TRBJ1-4; D may be TRBD1 (5 bases). Trimming stripped 6 bases from V and 5 bases from J, with 16 bases between. The CDR3 is 14 amino acids. The germline CDR1 and CDR2 sequences are SQVTM and ANQGSEA. The CDR3 spells CSVSPGGENEKLFF. The CDR3 DNA is TGCAGCGTGTCCCCGGGGGGGGAGAATGAAAAACTGTTTTTT.